The 28 T cell receptor beta chains reported below all come from one sample, sequenced in a study of molecular identifiers for immune sequencing clone quantification. One entry per CDR3 protein, called by TCRdb with MiXCR from the PCR reads. The sample holds roughly 320,000 distinct CDR3 sequences; roughly a quarter are singletons and the top ten take 0.74%. Sequences were obtained from naive CD8+ T cells from blood, with Jurkat cell RNA spiked in. Sample subset: FACS-sorted CD8+CD4-CCR7+CD45RA+ naive T cells. Receptor source: a human donor in good health. Some libraries in this study had Jurkat cell RNA spiked in.

The CDR3, as DNA: TGTGCCAGCACCTCCGTGACAGGCCCCGCCGATGAGCAGTTCTTC. This sequence encodes CASTSVTGPADEQFF. The V call is TRBV7-9, the J call TRBJ2-1; the D gene is possibly TRBD1 (6 bases). Germline-derived CDR1 and CDR2 are SEHNR and FQNEAQ (reference sequence). Trimming took off 7 bases at V and 8 bases at J, with 21 bases between the two ends. The CDR3 runs to 15 residues.

The chain couples TRBV9 to TRBJ2-3; D may be TRBD1 (6 bases). CDR3 length: 15 amino acids. Trimming left V 1 base short and J 1 base short, with 10 bases between. In germline, CDR1 is SGDLS, CDR2 YYNGEE. The CDR3 loop is CASSVRGGGTDTQYF. As DNA, the CDR3 is TGTGCCAGCAGCGTAAGAGGGGGTGGCACAGATACGCAGTATTTT.

In its sample, this clonotype was seen a few times. The V and J genes are TRBV28 and TRBJ1-3; D call uncertain. The CDR3 spans 13 residues. Trimming took off 1 base at V and 6 bases at J, with 7 bases between the two ends. Per germline, CDR1 MDHEN and CDR2 SYDVKM. The CDR3 reads CASSLLPENTIYF. CDR3 nucleotides: TGTGCCAGCAGTTTATTGCCGGAAAACACCATATATTTT.

This clonotype was seen many times. The genes are TRBV5-1 and TRBJ2-7; D is perhaps TRBD2 (6 bases). This CDR3 has 14 residues. CDR1 is SGHRS and CDR2 is YFSETQ in the germline V gene. The V and J ends lost 5 bases and 4 bases respectively, with 16 bases between them. The CDR3, as DNA: TGCGCCAGCAGTTTATGGGACTCGATTTACGAGCAGTACTTC. Protein sequence: CASSLWDSIYEQYF.

The genes are TRBV20-1 and TRBJ1-2, with a possible D match to TRBD1 (6 bases). Trimming cost V 5 bases and J 2 bases, with 12 bases left between them. The germline CDR1 and CDR2 sequences are DFQATT and SNEGSKA (reference sequence). The CDR3 spans 13 residues. CDR3 in amino acids: CSAVQGVNYGYTF. Written as DNA, the CDR3 is TGCAGTGCTGTACAGGGAGTCAACTATGGCTACACCTTC.

Of note for this clonotype: A much larger clone differs from this one at a single base, so this may be a read error. A read error is likely, as this CDR3 ends without the conserved phenylalanine or tryptophan. The gene calls are TRBV7-2 and TRBJ2-5; D ambiguous. The CDR3 runs 14 residues. The V end was cut by 1 base, the J end by 4 bases, with 10 bases between. Germline CDR1 SGHTA, CDR2 FQGNSA. The CDR3 is CASSLVGPRETQYS. CDR3 bases: TGTGCCAGCAGCTTAGTTGGACCTAGAGAGACCCAGTACTCC.

With respect to this clonotype: It may be a read error: a sequence one base away is much more abundant. The chain has TRBV28 and TRBJ2-3; D remains unclear. Germline V gives CDR1 MDHEN, CDR2 SYDVKM. CDR3 length: 14 residues. Trimming took 11 bases from V and 4 from J, leaving 19 bases between them. The CDR3 reads CAGSREFSADTQYF. For the CDR3, the DNA is TGTGCCGGCTCTCGCGAGTTCTCCGCAGATACGCAGTATTTT.

A note on this clonotype: Possible read error: a much larger clone is one base away. The rearrangement links TRBV29-1 to TRBJ2-3; TRBD2 matches 10 bases. The CDR3 is 14 residues long. Germline CDR1 reads SQVTM; CDR2 reads ANQGSEA. The CDR3 nucleotides are TGCGGCGTTGAGCGGGAGGGCCTCACAGATACGCAGTATTTT. This codes for CGVEREGLTDTQYF.

V and J are TRBV7-2 and TRBJ2-3; TRBD2 matches at 8 bases. Unmatched junction bases numbered 5, after V lost 7 bases and J lost 2 bases. The V gene's germline CDR1 is SGHTA and CDR2 FQGNSA. CDR3 size: 14 residues. In nucleotides, the CDR3 is TGTGCCAGCACTTCTAGCGGGTTCACAGATACGCAGTATTTT. It specifies CASTSSGFTDTQYF. Full variable domain (missing parts from reference TRBV7-2 and TRBJ2-3): GAGVSQSPSNKVTEKGKDVELRCDPISGHTALYWYRQSLGQGLEFLIYFQGNSAPDKSGLPSDRFSAERTGGSVSTLTIQRTQQEDSAVYLCASTSSGFTDTQYFGPGTRLTVL.

This clonotype was recorded a few times. This sequence joins TRBV15 and TRBJ1-5, with D tentatively TRBD1 (5 bases). The CDR3 is 17 amino acids. Germline V CDR1 and CDR2: LNHNV, YYDKDF (reference sequence). V gave up 0 bases and J gave up 0 bases, with 12 bases separating them. The CDR3 reads CATSRDRDQYSNQPQHF. DNA of the CDR3: TGTGCCACCAGCAGAGACCGGGACCAATATAGCAATCAGCCCCAGCATTTT.

This clonotype has a handful of counts. The chain combines TRBV6-2 or TRBV6-3 with TRBJ2-7; D not resolved. CDR3 length: 13 amino acids. The germline gives CDR1 MNHEY, CDR2 SVGEGT. Trimming took off 5 bases at V and 3 bases at J, with 11 bases between the two ends. Written as DNA, the CDR3 is TGTGCCAGCAGTGGCACTGGGCGCTACGAGCAGTACTTC. As protein: CASSGTGRYEQYF.

This clonotype was counted ten times or more. The chain links TRBV4-1 to TRBJ1-1; 7 bases align to TRBD1. CDR3 size: 15 residues. Germline lookup yields CDR1 MGHRA and CDR2 YSYEKL. After removal of 5 bases from V and 0 bases from J, the junction contained 6 bases not matched to a gene. The CDR3 loop is CASSVVDRVNTEAFF. CDR3 DNA sequence: TGCGCCAGCAGCGTTGTAGACAGGGTGAACACTGAAGCTTTCTTT.

This clonotype was detected many times. This rearrangement joins TRBV7-6 to TRBJ2-7, with 7 bases that match TRBD1. This CDR3 region has 16 residues. Germline lookup yields CDR1 SGHVS and CDR2 FNYEAQ. The ends lost 5 bases at V and 2 bases at J; junction bases unmatched: 12. This CDR3 reads CASSPHPGQNAYEQYF. The CDR3, as DNA: TGTGCCAGCAGCCCGCACCCGGGACAGAATGCCTACGAGCAGTACTTC.

On this clonotype itself: Without the conserved terminal phenylalanine or tryptophan, this CDR3 likely stems from a read error. The V call is TRBV7-9, the J call TRBJ1-5; D may be TRBD1 (5 bases). Germline CDR1 reads SEHNR; CDR2 reads FQNEAQ (reference sequence). Trimming took off 0 bases at V and 4 bases at J, with 7 bases between the two ends. This CDR3 region has 14 residues. The CDR3 here is CASSLAGANQPQHL. In DNA form, the CDR3 reads TGTGCCAGCAGCTTAGCCGGGGCAAATCAGCCCCAGCATCTT.

In the case of this clonotype: This may arise from a read error, as a much more abundant clone is one base away. The V gene is TRBV7-6, the J gene TRBJ2-1; a weak D match, TRBD2 (6 bases). CDR1 is SGHVS and CDR2 is FNYEAQ in the germline V gene. There are 17 residues in the CDR3. The CDR3 reads CACSSPIREPTYNEQFF. The CDR3 coding sequence is TGTGCCTGCAGCTCTCCCATACGGGAGCCCACCTACAATGAGCAGTTCTTC.

The sample holds many counts of this clonotype. The chain combines TRBV6-2 or TRBV6-3 with TRBJ1-1, with 8 positions matching TRBD1. Germline-derived CDR1 and CDR2 are MNHEY and SVGEGT. J gave up 7 bases and V 7 bases, and 11 bases lay outside the gene matches. The CDR3 spans 14 residues. CDR3 protein: CASKGQADSLEAFF. CDR3 DNA: TGTGCCAGCAAGGGACAGGCGGATTCCCTTGAAGCTTTCTTT.

This clonotype was picked up many times. The chain recombines TRBV24-1 with TRBJ2-1; D assignment may be TRBD1 or TRBD2 (5 bases each). V gave up 5 bases and J gave up 10 bases, with 14 bases separating them. Per the germline V gene, CDR1 is KGHDR and CDR2 is SFDVKD. The length of the CDR3 is 13 residues. This CDR3 is CATSALRGSEQFF. The CDR3 DNA reads as TGTGCCACCAGTGCGCTCCGGGGCAGCGAGCAGTTCTTC.

The chain uses TRBV29-1 and TRBJ2-1; no clear D gene. V lost 5 bases, J lost 10 bases, and 9 bases lay in between. Germline V gives CDR1 SQVTM, CDR2 ANQGSEA. CDR3 size: 10 residues. CDR3: CSVPDGEQFF. DNA of the CDR3: TGCAGCGTTCCGGACGGCGAGCAGTTCTTC.

V usage is TRBV9 and J usage is TRBJ2-3; 7 bases map to TRBD1. The CDR3 contains 18 residues. V was pared by 4 bases and J by 2 bases, with 16 bases of the junction left unmatched. Germline assignment: CDR1 SGDLS and CDR2 YYNGEE. CDR3: CASSRTHSNRGFTDTQYF. Written as DNA, the CDR3 is TGTGCCAGCAGCCGAACCCATTCTAACAGGGGATTCACAGATACGCAGTATTTT.

In the case of this clonotype: This clone may be a read error of a much larger clone one base away. The CDR3 end shows no conserved phenylalanine or tryptophan, and so a read error is likely. The chain has TRBV6-5 and TRBJ1-1; D is uncertain. The CDR3 runs 11 residues. The V end was cut by 6 bases, the J end by 5 bases, with 7 bases between. The germline CDR1 and CDR2 sequences are MNHEY and SVGAGI. DNA for the CDR3: TGTGCCAGCAGCGTAGGAACTGAAGCTTTCCTT. It translates to CASSVGTEAFL.

There are many counts of this clonotype. This chain uses TRBV12-3 or TRBV12-4 with TRBJ1-3; 7 bases line up with TRBD1. This CDR3 is 16 amino acids long. Trimming at V came to 5 bases and at J to 1 base, leaving 8 bases not matched to a gene. The CDR3 protein is CASSPGTVTSGNTIYF. Here the CDR3 DNA reads TGTGCCAGCAGTCCGGGGACAGTTACTTCTGGAAACACCATATATTTT.

This clonotype was counted a few times. The chain combines TRBV20-1 with TRBJ2-7, with 8 bases aligning to TRBD2. This CDR3 is 15 amino acids long. Germline trimming cut 6 bases from V and 4 bases from J; bases unmatched to any gene: 14. CDR1 is DFQATT, CDR2 SNEGSKA, per germline (reference sequence). The DNA of the CDR3 is TGCAGTGCCCAATCGGTGGCTAGCGGGCGTTACGAGCAGTACTTC. It specifies CSAQSVASGRYEQYF.

Points on this clonotype: One end of the junction fails to match germline, which may point to a read error. The CDR3 region is CASSHEGGRTGTQYF. The CDR3 region has the DNA TGTGCCAGCAGCCACGAGGGGGGGCGCACAGGTACGCAGTATTTT. This chain connects TRBV12-3 or TRBV12-4 to TRBJ2-3; possible D gene TRBD2, 7 bases. This CDR3 spans 15 amino acids.

Comment on this clonotype: A clone one base away is much larger, so this may be a read error. The CDR3 reads CARNSYNEQFF. The CDR3 coding sequence is TGTGCCCGGAATTCCTACAATGAGCAGTTCTTC. This chain uses TRBV30 with TRBJ2-1, with D unclear. The CDR3 length is 11 residues. Germline CDR1 GTSNPN, CDR2 SVGIG (reference sequence). Trimming pared 8 bases from V and 1 base from J, leaving 6 bases between.

V and J are TRBV7-8 and TRBJ2-5, with 8 bases lining up with TRBD2. Germline CDR1 SGHVS, CDR2 FQNEAQ. Trimming removed 0 bases from V and 2 bases from J; junction bases left unmatched: 5. This CDR3 is 16 amino acids long. CDR3 residues: CASSLALRGAQETQYF. The CDR3 DNA reads as TGTGCCAGCAGCTTAGCGCTGCGGGGGGCACAAGAGACCCAGTACTTC.

The V gene is TRBV13, the J gene TRBJ2-4, with 7 bases fitting TRBD1. Germline trimming cut 6 bases from V and 9 bases from J; bases unmatched to any gene: 8. The CDR3 extends over 13 amino acids. Germline CDR1 reads PRHDT; CDR2 reads FYEKMQ (reference sequence). The CDR3, as DNA: TGTGCCAGCAGTGGGGACAGTAAGCCCATTCAGTACTTC. Translating gives CASSGDSKPIQYF.

V gene TRBV25-1 combines with J gene TRBJ2-2, with 7 bases identical to TRBD1. CDR1 is MGHDK, CDR2 SYGVNS, per germline. The CDR3 sequence is 16 residues long. With 3 bases clipped from V and 6 bases from J, the junction kept 10 bases outside the gene matches. The chain's CDR3 is CASSDLRQGAPGELFF. CDR3 nucleotide sequence: TGTGCCAGCAGTGATCTCAGACAGGGAGCACCCGGGGAGCTGTTTTTT.

This clonotype was counted a few times. The chain employs TRBV20-1 and TRBJ2-1; 11 bases match TRBD2. The V gene's germline CDR1 is DFQATT and CDR2 SNEGSKA (reference sequence). This CDR3 region has 15 residues. J was trimmed by 10 bases and V by 2 bases; bases with no gene match: 10. This CDR3 reads CSARTGTSGGGEQFF. CDR3 coding DNA: TGCAGTGCTAGAACCGGGACTAGCGGCGGGGGAGAGCAGTTCTTC.